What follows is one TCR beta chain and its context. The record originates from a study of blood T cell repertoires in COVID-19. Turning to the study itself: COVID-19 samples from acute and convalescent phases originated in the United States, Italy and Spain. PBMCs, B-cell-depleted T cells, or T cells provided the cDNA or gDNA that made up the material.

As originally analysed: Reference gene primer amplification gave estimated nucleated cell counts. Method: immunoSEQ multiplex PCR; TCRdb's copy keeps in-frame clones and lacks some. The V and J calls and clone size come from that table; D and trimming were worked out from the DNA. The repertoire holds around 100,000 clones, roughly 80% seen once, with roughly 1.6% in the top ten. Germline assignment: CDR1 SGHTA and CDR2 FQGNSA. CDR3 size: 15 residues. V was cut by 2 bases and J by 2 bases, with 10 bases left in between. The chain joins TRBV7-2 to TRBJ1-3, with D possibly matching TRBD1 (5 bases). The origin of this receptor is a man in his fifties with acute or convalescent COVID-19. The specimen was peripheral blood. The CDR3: CASSLQWGTGNTIYF. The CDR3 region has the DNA TGTGCCAGCAGCTTACAATGGGGCACTGGAAACACCATATATTTT.